Each of the 3 T cell receptor beta chains below was sequenced from the same sample in a study of blood T cell repertoires in COVID-19. TCRdb's table, derived via immunoSEQ multiplex PCR, lists solely in-frame clones and lacks some. The sample has 380,000 or so clones; over 65% are singletons. Sample: peripheral blood. These TCRs come from a human donor with acute or convalescent COVID-19. The donor label of this sample is uncertain.

The chain uses TRBV27 and TRBJ2-7; D is perhaps TRBD2 (5 bases). V was cut by 3 bases and J by 7 bases, with 16 bases left in between. This CDR3 has 14 amino acids. In germline, CDR1 is MNHEY, CDR2 SMNVEV (reference sequence). CDR3 in amino acids: CASSLGSGGREQYF. The CDR3 DNA is TGTGCCAGCAGTTTGGGATCGGGTGGGAGAGAGCAGTACTTC.

The chain is built from TRBV5-6 and TRBJ1-5; D is unclear. The V and J ends lost 1 base and 0 bases respectively, with 11 bases between them. The CDR3 is made up of 16 amino acids. Germline V gene sequence: CDR1 SGHDT, CDR2 YYEEEE. This CDR3 reads CASSLYGSYSNQPQHF. In nucleotides, the CDR3 is TGTGCCAGCAGCTTGTACGGGTCATATAGCAATCAGCCCCAGCATTTT.

The rearrangement links TRBV11-2 to TRBJ1-3; D gene unclear. CDR3 length equals 15 residues. The V gene lost 1 base and the J gene lost 0 bases, with 7 bases spanning the gap. Germline CDR1 is SGHAT and CDR2 is FQNNGV. The CDR3, as DNA: TGTGCCAGCAGCTTAGGGGCAGCCTCTGGAAACACCATATATTTT. The encoded protein is CASSLGAASGNTIYF. Drawing the rest from reference TRBV11-2 and TRBJ1-3, the complete variable domain is EAGVAQSPRYKIIEKRQSVAFWCNPISGHATLYWYQQILGQGPKLLIQFQNNGVVDDSQLPKDRFSAERLKGVDSTLKIQPAKLEDSAVYLCASSLGAASGNTIYFGEGSWLTVV.